The 26 T cell receptor beta chains reported below all come from one sample, sequenced in a study of HIV-infected patients and healthy controls. Follow-up blood was drawn about 14 weeks, roughly three months, after antiretroviral therapy began. Whole blood was used without fractionation, so all unsorted peripheral T cells were included. 400 to 550 ng RNA was reverse transcribed with alpha and beta constant-region primers. Each of the alpha and beta chains got its own library through chain-specific third strand synthesis with indices. TCRdb independently ran MiXCR on the 5' RACE reads; one entry per CDR3 protein. The profile covers 5,300 or so distinct CDR3 sequences, with roughly 8.7% appearing a single time and 27% taken by the ten largest. The material sequenced was blood, taken during antiretroviral therapy. The receptors come from an adult with HIV infection.

In its sample, this clonotype was seen many times. The rearrangement uses TRBV20-1 and TRBJ2-7, with D hard to call. Per the germline V gene, CDR1 is DFQATT and CDR2 is SNEGSKA (reference sequence). The germline V and J ends were trimmed by 6 bases and 0 bases, with 9 bases remaining between them. The CDR3 contains 12 residues. The CDR3 nucleotides are TGCAGTGCATCCGAGGCCTCCTACGAGCAGTACTTC. Its translation is CSASEASYEQYF.

Ten or more counts support this clonotype. The chain combines TRBV28 with TRBJ1-1; the D is unclear. The CDR3 is made up of 11 amino acids. The germline gives CDR1 MDHEN, CDR2 SYDVKM. Trimming cost V 6 bases and J 10 bases, with 12 bases left between them. This chain's CDR3 is CASRGDLVAFF. The CDR3 region has the DNA TGTGCCAGCAGGGGTGACTTAGTAGCTTTCTTT.

This clonotype was counted many times. CDR3 residues: CSARDPRANEKLFF. The DNA of the CDR3 is TGCAGTGCTAGAGATCCCCGGGCTAATGAAAAACTGTTTTTT. J is TRBJ1-4 and V is TRBV20-1; no definite D call. The V end lost 0 bases, the J end lost 3 bases, and 8 bases lay between the germline ends. Germline assignment: CDR1 DFQATT and CDR2 SNEGSKA (reference sequence). The length of the CDR3 is 14 residues.

This clonotype was recorded at least ten times. Here the CDR3 DNA reads TGTGCCAGCAGTCTGGGACTAGCCGCCTACGAGCAGTACTTC. This gives the protein CASSLGLAAYEQYF. V is TRBV2 and J is TRBJ2-7; 9 bases line up with TRBD2. CDR3 length equals 14 residues. The J segment lost 2 bases and the V segment lost 5 bases, leaving 4 bases of the junction unmatched. Germline CDR1 reads SNHLY; CDR2 reads FYNNEI.

This chain joins TRBV2 and TRBJ2-1; D may be TRBD2 (6 bases). CDR1 is SNHLY, CDR2 FYNNEI, per germline. Trimming cost V 9 bases and J 9 bases, with 24 bases left between them. This CDR3 spans 15 amino acids. The CDR3 is CARRDPGADLFEQFF. CDR3 in DNA: TGTGCCAGGAGAGACCCGGGAGCAGATCTTTTTGAGCAGTTCTTC.

By share of the sample, this clonotype is medium-sized. The rearrangement uses TRBV3-1 and TRBJ2-2; 7 bases line up with TRBD2. The CDR3 runs to 18 residues. After removal of 3 bases from V and 4 bases from J, the junction contained 14 bases not matched to a gene. Germline CDR1 and CDR2: LGHDT and YNNKEL (reference sequence). The CDR3 DNA reads TGTGCCAGCAGCCAGGGTAAGCGGGAAGCTTACTTCACCGGGGAGCTGTTTTTT. Amino acids: CASSQGKREAYFTGELFF.

This clonotype was counted ten times or more. The CDR3, as DNA: TGTGCCAGCAGTGCCTTAGATGAGCAGTTCTTC. Residues: CASSALDEQFF. The chain has TRBV28 and TRBJ2-1; no reliable D call. This CDR3 has 11 residues. CDR1 and CDR2 from the germline V gene are MDHEN and SYDVKM. Trimming pared 5 bases from V and 8 bases from J, leaving 7 bases between.

This clonotype is labeled as medium-sized (0.01 to 0.1%). The chain uses TRBV18 and TRBJ1-1; D is uncertain. Trimming took off 5 bases at V and 3 bases at J, with 16 bases between the two ends. CDR1 is KGHSH, CDR2 LQKENI, per germline. The CDR3 spans 15 residues. The CDR3 is CASSGLGKFDTEAFF. The CDR3, as DNA: TGTGCCAGCTCAGGGTTGGGGAAGTTTGACACTGAAGCTTTCTTT. The full variable domain, rest sourced from reference TRBV18 and TRBJ1-1, is NAGVMQNPRHLVRRRGQEARLRCSPMKGHSHVYWYRQLPEEGLKFMVYLQKENIIDESGMPKERFSAEFPKEGPSILRIQQVVRGDSAAYFCASSGLGKFDTEAFFGQGTRLTVV.

This clonotype was recorded at least ten times. V and J are TRBV20-1 and TRBJ2-1, with TRBD2 matching 10 bases. Germline CDR1 and CDR2: DFQATT and SNEGSKA (reference sequence). The CDR3 is made up of 17 amino acids. V shed 0 bases, J shed 3 bases, and the junction held 8 bases outside the gene matches. CDR3 loop: CSARDYLTSGYYNEQFF. The CDR3 region has the DNA TGCAGTGCTAGAGATTATTTGACTAGCGGGTACTACAATGAGCAGTTCTTC.

Many counts were recorded for this clonotype. The chain is built from TRBV24-1 and TRBJ2-1; TRBD2 matches at 7 bases. Germline lookup yields CDR1 KGHDR and CDR2 SFDVKD. The CDR3 loop spans 16 amino acids. The trim removed 3 bases at V and 9 bases at J, leaving 13 bases unmatched. For the CDR3, the DNA is TGTGCCACCAGTGATCCGACTAGCCTCCCGTACGGTGAGCAGTTCTTC. It codes for CATSDPTSLPYGEQFF.

This clonotype was observed at least ten times. This chain joins TRBV11-2 and TRBJ2-1, with D possibly matching TRBD2 (7 bases). V lost 1 base to trimming and J lost 5 bases, with 18 bases between them. The CDR3 extends over 17 amino acids. CDR1 is SGHAT, CDR2 FQNNGV, per germline. CDR3 DNA sequence: TGTGCCAGCAGCTTAGGGACAGCGGGACTGAGGGACAATGAGCAGTTCTTC. Amino acids: CASSLGTAGLRDNEQFF.

This clonotype is medium-sized within its sample. J is TRBJ1-1 and V is TRBV2, with D possibly TRBD1 on 6 matching bases. Germline V gene sequence: CDR1 SNHLY, CDR2 FYNNEI. The CDR3 totals 14 residues. With 2 bases removed from V and 4 bases from J, the gap between germline ends came to 11 bases. Here the CDR3 reads CASSEPGAATEAFF. CDR3 nucleotide sequence: TGTGCCAGCAGTGAACCGGGGGCGGCCACTGAAGCTTTCTTT.

In its sample, this clonotype ranks as medium-sized. The chain joins TRBV29-1 to TRBJ1-1; D not resolved. Per germline, CDR1 SQVTM and CDR2 ANQGSEA. CDR3 length: 13 amino acids. V lost 4 bases, J lost 0 bases, and 9 bases lay in between. This CDR3 reads CSVATEMNTEAFF. CDR3 sequence (DNA): TGCAGCGTTGCTACAGAGATGAACACTGAAGCTTTCTTT.

By share, this clonotype counts as medium-sized. This sequence joins TRBV5-1 and TRBJ2-7; 8 positions agree with TRBD2. The CDR3 sequence is 16 residues long. Germline V lookup: CDR1 SGHRS, CDR2 YFSETQ. V gave up 0 bases and J gave up 3 bases; unmatched junction bases: 8. CDR3 residues: CASSLVPAGDIYEQYF. As DNA, the CDR3 is TGCGCCAGCAGCTTGGTCCCAGCGGGAGATATCTACGAGCAGTACTTC.

To note about this clonotype: Just one base apart from a much larger clone, this may be a read error. The V and J genes are TRBV5-4 and TRBJ2-7; D perhaps matches TRBD1 (5 bases). From germline, CDR1 is SGHNT and CDR2 YYREEE (reference sequence). The CDR3 has 14 residues. V was pared by 4 bases and J by 7 bases, with 18 bases between. The CDR3, as DNA: TGTGCCAGCAGCCCTACCGACAGATACAATGAGCAGTACTTC. Protein: CASSPTDRYNEQYF. The variable domain in full, completed from reference TRBV5-4 and TRBJ2-7, reads ETGVTQSPTHLIKTRGQQVTLRCSSQSGHNTVSWYQQALGQGPQFIFQYYREEENGRGNFPPRFSGLQFPNYSSELNVNALELDDSALYLCASSPTDRYNEQYFGPGTRLTVT.

The sample holds many counts of this clonotype. The CDR3 DNA follows: TGCGCCAGCAGCTCGTCCGTCCCCGGGGCCAACGTCCTGACTTTC. It encodes CASSSSVPGANVLTF. The chain has TRBV5-1 and TRBJ2-6; no clear D. V gave up 3 bases and J gave up 4 bases, with 11 bases separating them. The germline gives CDR1 SGHRS, CDR2 YFSETQ. This CDR3 comprises 15 residues.

This clonotype was seen ten or more times. The chain recombines TRBV6-2 or TRBV6-3 with TRBJ2-7; D not resolved. V lost 6 bases to trimming and J lost 12 bases, with 24 bases between them. This CDR3 spans 14 amino acids. In germline, CDR1 is MNHEY, CDR2 SVGEGT. In nucleotides, the CDR3 is TGTGCCAGCAGCTACGAGTCCCTTCACCGGTCCGTGTACTTC. Amino acid sequence: CASSYESLHRSVYF.

This clonotype was found a few times. The rearrangement joins TRBV20-1 to TRBJ2-3; 8 positions match TRBD1. The CDR3 loop spans 15 amino acids. V lost 6 bases, J lost 2 bases, and 10 bases stayed unmatched. Germline lookup yields CDR1 DFQATT and CDR2 SNEGSKA (reference sequence). The CDR3 bases are TGCAGTGCCAACCCTTCAGGGGGCCCCACAGATACGCAGTATTTT. Translated: CSANPSGGPTDTQYF.

V gene TRBV28 combines with J gene TRBJ2-7; no reliable D call. Per the germline V gene, CDR1 is MDHEN and CDR2 is SYDVKM. This CDR3 is built from 11 residues. Trimming pared 7 bases from V and 6 bases from J, leaving 10 bases between. The CDR3 region has the DNA TGTGCCAGCAAAGGTTCCCTCGAGCAGTACTTC. Residues: CASKGSLEQYF.

The table lists this clonotype with many counts. The chain is built from TRBV2 and TRBJ2-3, with D uncertain. The CDR3 sequence is 12 residues long. Trimming cost V 3 bases and J 8 bases, with 9 bases left between them. Germline loops: CDR1 SNHLY, CDR2 FYNNEI. In DNA form, the CDR3 reads TGTGCCAGCAGTGATCTAGTTTCTACGCAGTATTTT. Amino acid sequence: CASSDLVSTQYF. The whole variable domain, remainder taken from reference TRBV2 and TRBJ2-3, is EPEVTQTPSHQVTQMGQEVILRCVPISNHLYFYWYRQILGQKVEFLVSFYNNEISEKSEIFDDQFSVERPDGSNFTLKIRSTKLEDSAMYFCASSDLVSTQYFGPGTRLTVL.

This clonotype is large (0.1 to 1%) by share. The rearrangement links TRBV20-1 to TRBJ1-1, with unresolved D. CDR1 is DFQATT, CDR2 SNEGSKA, per germline (reference sequence). CDR3 size: 11 residues. Trimming took off 1 base at V and 3 bases at J, with 3 bases between the two ends. The CDR3 protein is CSARVDTEAFF. The CDR3 bases are TGCAGTGCTAGAGTGGACACTGAAGCTTTCTTT.

This clonotype came up many times. The chain couples TRBV6-2 or TRBV6-3 to TRBJ2-7; a possible D gene is TRBD2 (5 bases). Germline CDR1 and CDR2: MNHEY and SVGEGT. Trimming took 8 bases from V and 7 from J, leaving 15 bases between them. CDR3 length: 12 residues. Written as DNA, the CDR3 is TGTGCCAGCGCAAGTGATCCGGGGGAGCAGTACTTC. Translated, it gives CASASDPGEQYF.

This clonotype occurred many times. The chain recombines TRBV6-6 with TRBJ1-1; possibly TRBD1 for D (6 bases). The germline V and J ends were trimmed by 2 bases and 0 bases, with 13 bases remaining between them. CDR1 MNHNY and CDR2 SVGAGI come from the germline V gene (reference sequence). This CDR3 region has 16 residues. The DNA for the CDR3 is TGTGCCAGCAGTTACGGGGGCGGAGGGTTGAACACTGAAGCTTTCTTT. This gives the protein CASSYGGGGLNTEAFF.

By sample fraction, this clonotype is medium-sized. The chain is built from TRBV4-1 and TRBJ1-1; D remains unclear. The CDR3 is made up of 12 amino acids. CDR1 is MGHRA and CDR2 is YSYEKL in the germline V gene. The V gene lost 2 bases and the J gene lost 7 bases, with 8 bases spanning the gap. The CDR3 reads CASSQQPNEAFF. In nucleotides, the CDR3 is TGCGCCAGCAGCCAACAACCTAATGAAGCTTTCTTT.

This clonotype was detected ten times or more. The chain employs TRBV7-2 and TRBJ2-7, with 10 positions matching TRBD1. The CDR3 consists of 15 residues. The germline V gene has CDR1 SGHTA and CDR2 FQGNSA. J lost 7 bases, V lost 5 bases, and 11 bases had no gene match. CDR3 amino acids: CASSPGQGVRGEQYF. The DNA of the CDR3 is TGTGCCAGCAGCCCAGGACAGGGGGTTCGTGGAGAGCAGTACTTC. Full variable domain (rest looked up from reference TRBV7-2 and TRBJ2-7): GAGVSQSPSNKVTEKGKDVELRCDPISGHTALYWYRQSLGQGLEFLIYFQGNSAPDKSGLPSDRFSAERTGGSVSTLTIQRTQQEDSAVYLCASSPGQGVRGEQYFGPGTRLTVT.

CDR3 DNA sequence: TGTGCCAGCAGTCCCGGGACAGGGTTCCAGCAGTACTTC. Protein sequence: CASSPGTGFQQYF. The rearrangement uses TRBV28 and TRBJ2-7, with 9 bases that match TRBD1. J gave up 8 bases and V 5 bases, and 7 bases lay outside the gene matches. Germline lookup yields CDR1 MDHEN and CDR2 SYDVKM. This CDR3 has 13 residues.